This T cell receptor beta chain is from a study of shared clonotypes between healthy human individuals (dated by TCRdb to 2019 to 2021). As for the study more broadly: The cohort included three men and a couple of women between 18 and 49 years of age. Per donor, leukapheresis produced somewhere between about 0.8 and 9 billion PBMCs. To increase sequencing depth and limit assay-specific biases, TCR repertoire library preparation and sequencing were carried out by different laboratories using diverse techniques. For each donor, CD4 naive and CD4 memory were each given three plates, CD8 naive was given two plates, and CD8 memory was given one plate. To estimate repertoire size and how much clonotypes are shared between individuals, the study performed deep sequencing of blood TCR repertoires from a few healthy adults. Points the paper makes about the study in general: Rarefaction of sorted-subset datasets indicated incomplete sequencing despite the large sequencing depth. Pairwise subsampling indicated that sequencing depth was expected to affect the degree of clonotype sharing among donors. Across four donors, around 5% of naive CD4, approximately 4% of naive CD8, around 2.1% of memory CD4, and under 0.45% of memory CD8 clonotypes were shared. The small number of donors limited the genetic and exposure-history diversity represented. Larger estimated clonotype richness was generally found for naive subsets than for memory subsets. Compared with non-shared clonotypes, the clonotypes found in all four sorted-subset donors had higher generation probabilities. Sampling was restricted to blood, and TCR repertoires in tissue are likely to differ from TCR repertoires in blood.

For the CD8 naive samples, CD45RO-negative cells were positively selected for CCR7, yielding a CD45RA+CCR7+ population from which TemRA cells were excluded. Donors were healthy HIV-negative adults with no recently reported acute infections or vaccinations. Only Caucasian adults living in Nashville, Tennessee, USA were represented among the donors. Blood was obtained by leukapheresis, after which PBMCs were separated by Ficoll-Histopaque density gradient centrifugation and cryopreserved in liquid nitrogen vapor phase. Analytical flow cytometry was used to check the purity and quantity of each magnetically sorted T cell population. Genomic DNA was isolated from every sorted fraction and measured by UV absorbance on a Nanodrop 2000c. The V and J ends are trimmed by 2 bases and 9 bases, leaving 15 bases between them. CDR1 and CDR2 are read off the germline V gene as SGHRS and YFSETQ. The CDR3 has 14 amino acids, counting the end cysteine and phenylalanine. The CDR3 DNA has 42 bases and is translated from base 1.

Comments on this clone: Its specific antigen is unknown. No clone much larger than this one lies a single base away; base qualities are absent.

TCR CDR3 regions were amplified from genomic DNA by multiplex PCR using the deep immunoSEQ assay. Genomic DNA extracted from each cell subset was distributed evenly over all wells of several immunoSEQ 96-well plates, and each plate served as one replicate. Each replicate PCR for sorted subsets received about 220 ng genomic DNA, equal to about 29,000 T cell genomes. Purified libraries were quantified with a Qubit 3.0 fluorometer, sized on a Bioanalyzer 2100, and re-quantified with the KAPA Library Quantification kit. Every immunoSEQ 96-well plate was sequenced on a separate single-read 150-cycle Illumina NextSeq 550 flow cell. The source study handled its data this way. The immunoSEQ output contained only junctional sequences without quality scores, so filtering could not match that applied to full-length reads. To assign V/J genes and CDR3, sequences were annotated using PyIR, a Python wrapper for IgBLAST v1.9, with IMGT germline references. Reads were removed for weak V/J assignments (E-value above 1e-6), missing CDR3, stop codons, out-of-frame junctions, or ambiguous translated residues. V3J clonotypes were defined as sequences sharing an identical inferred V gene, J gene, and CDR3 amino acid sequence. Percentage overlap between repertoires was calculated by dividing the number of shared unique clonotypes by the size of the smaller repertoire. Richness of each repertoire was evaluated using RTK rarefaction, the Chao1 estimator, and Recon v2.1 estimates of unobserved clonotypes. Generation probabilities for all TCRbeta clonotypes obtained by the gDNA method from a handful of donors were computed using OLGA. TCRdb stores this immuneACCESS table with in-frame sequences only. Part of the clones is absent; in the studies checked, under half of the shortfall reflects unresolved V genes, and no reason is known for the rest. That table supplies the V and J calls and clone size; D and trimming were determined from the DNA. This sample gives millions of clones in total; about 95% of them show up just once. The biggest ten clones account for 1% to 1.3% of the sample.

The TCR comes from a man aged 18 to 29 in good health. Here the chain combines TRBV5-1 and TRBJ2-1; a weak D assignment points to TRBD1 (6 bases agree). Sequenced material: naive CD8+ T cells sorted from blood. The cell subset or site label on this specimen signifies: CD45RA+CCR7+. The CDR3 has the sequence CASSFAGEVSEQFF. The DNA sequence is given as TGCGCCAGCAGCTTCGCAGGGGAAGTCAGTGAGCAGTTCTTC.